The 22 T cell receptor beta chains below come from one sample, sequenced in a study of cytomegalovirus exposure and HLA in healthy donors. With 60 Vbeta and 13 Jbeta primers, the PCR was carried out. TCRdb's copy holds only in-frame clones and misses some; the assay was immunoSEQ multiplex PCR. The profile shows approximately 130,000 clones, 60% to 75% of them singletons. Sequencing was done on a sample of PBMCs. The receptors shown here come from a woman between 40 and 50 years old in good health and CMV-seropositive.

The chain uses TRBV27 and TRBJ2-7, with D possibly being TRBD2 (6 bases). This CDR3 spans 14 amino acids. Germline-derived CDR1 and CDR2 are MNHEY and SMNVEV (reference sequence). The V end lost 3 bases, the J end lost 6 bases, and 15 bases lay between the germline ends. The CDR3 DNA reads TGTGCCAGCAGTTTTGATCTGGGAGGACCCGAGCAGTACTTC. Protein product: CASSFDLGGPEQYF.

The genes are TRBV5-1 and TRBJ1-2; 7 nucleotides match TRBD1. Losses at the gene ends were 2 bases for V and 6 bases for J; bases not matched to a gene: 10. This CDR3 spans 15 amino acids. CDR1 and CDR2 from the germline V gene are SGHRS and YFSETQ. The CDR3 sequence: CASSLEVTGLDGYTF. CDR3 coding DNA: TGCGCCAGCAGCTTAGAGGTGACAGGGCTCGATGGCTACACCTTC.

This chain joins TRBV27 and TRBJ2-7; 8 bases are shared with TRBD1. The CDR3 has 17 amino acids. Trimming at V came to 5 bases and at J to 4 bases, leaving 16 bases not matched to a gene. Germline V gives CDR1 MNHEY, CDR2 SMNVEV (reference sequence). DNA for the CDR3: TGTGCCAGCAGTCTCCACCGACTGATAGACAGGGGATACGAGCAGTACTTC. It yields the protein CASSLHRLIDRGYEQYF.

The chain links TRBV5-1 to TRBJ1-1; D uncertain. The germline V gene encodes CDR1 SGHRS and CDR2 YFSETQ. There are 13 residues in the CDR3. V was clipped by 0 bases and J by 7 bases, with 10 bases between them. The CDR3 loop reads CASSLDGLGEAFF. The CDR3 bases are TGCGCCAGCAGCTTGGACGGGTTGGGTGAAGCTTTCTTT.

The CDR3 sequence: CASSRTGTPLQQYF. The CDR3 bases are TGTGCCAGCAGTCGTACCGGGACTCCCCTTCAGCAGTACTTC. The chain carries TRBV6-5 and TRBJ2-7; weak D call: TRBD2 (6 bases). V was cut by 5 bases and J by 8 bases, with 19 bases left in between. The CDR3 runs 14 residues. The V gene's germline CDR1 is MNHEY and CDR2 SVGAGI.

This clone appeared once. The chain joins TRBV18 to TRBJ1-2; tentatively, D is TRBD1 (5 bases). The germline gives CDR1 KGHSH, CDR2 LQKENI. CDR3 size: 13 residues. V was pared by 6 bases and J by 6 bases, with 14 bases between. The CDR3 is CASSLRGSDGYTF. As DNA, the CDR3 is TGTGCCAGCTCCCTTCGGGGGAGTGATGGCTACACCTTC.

The chain recombines TRBV27 with TRBJ2-1; D not certain. Trimming removed 2 bases at V and 5 bases at J, with 10 bases between. This CDR3 has 14 residues. The germline CDR1 and CDR2 sequences are MNHEY and SMNVEV (reference sequence). As DNA, the CDR3 is TGTGCCAGCAGTTTAAACCTAAAAAACAATGAGCAGTTCTTC. It yields the protein CASSLNLKNNEQFF.

This rearrangement joins TRBV7-2 to TRBJ2-5, with 9 bases aligning to TRBD1. The CDR3 length is 14 residues. Unmatched junction bases numbered 4, after V lost 4 bases and J lost 4 bases. The germline gives CDR1 SGHTA, CDR2 FQGNSA. In DNA form, the CDR3 reads TGTGCCAGCAGCTCAGGACAGGGGACAGAGACCCAGTACTTC. This translates into CASSSGQGTETQYF.

CDR3 in DNA: TGTGCCAGTAGTACAACAGGGGCCACTGAAGCTTTCTTT. Its protein product is CASSTTGATEAFF. The chain employs TRBV19 and TRBJ1-1, with 7 bases identical to TRBD1. The CDR3 has 13 amino acids. The trim removed 4 bases at V and 4 bases at J, leaving 3 bases unmatched. Looked up from germline, CDR1 is LNHDA and CDR2 is SQIVND (reference sequence).

This clone was counted between two and nine times. This rearrangement joins TRBV4-3 to TRBJ2-7; 12 bases are a match to TRBD1. The CDR3 totals 17 residues. The germline CDR1 and CDR2 sequences are LGHNA and YSLEER. J gave up 5 bases and V 0 bases, and 8 bases lay outside the gene matches. The CDR3: CASSQDLGDRGRHEQYF. The CDR3 DNA sequence: TGCGCCAGCAGCCAAGATCTGGGGGACAGGGGGCGTCACGAGCAGTACTTC.

The V gene is TRBV30, the J gene TRBJ2-5; weak D call: TRBD2 (5 bases). Looked up from germline, CDR1 is GTSNPN and CDR2 is SVGIG (reference sequence). The V and J ends lost 2 bases and 2 bases respectively, with 9 bases between them. CDR3 size: 13 residues. CDR3 residues: CAWSMDWQETQYF. The CDR3 DNA follows: TGTGCCTGGAGTATGGACTGGCAAGAGACCCAGTACTTC.

The gene calls are TRBV29-1 and TRBJ1-1; maybe TRBD1 (6 bases). Per the germline V gene, CDR1 is SQVTM and CDR2 is ANQGSEA. The ends were cut back, 3 bases at V and 1 base at J, with 12 bases in the middle. The CDR3 is made up of 14 amino acids. DNA of the CDR3: TGCAGCGTTGACACCAGGGGCGAGAACACTGAAGCTTTCTTT. This encodes CSVDTRGENTEAFF. The whole variable domain, remainder taken from reference TRBV29-1 and TRBJ1-1, is SAVISQKPSRDICQRGTSLTIQCQVDSQVTMMFWYRQQPGQSLTLIATANQGSEATYESGFVIDKFPISRPNLTFSTLTVSNMSPEDSSIYLCSVDTRGENTEAFFGQGTRLTVV.

The genes are TRBV30 and TRBJ2-3; 8 bases align to TRBD2. CDR1 and CDR2 from the germline V gene are GTSNPN and SVGIG (reference sequence). The CDR3 is made up of 16 amino acids. J was trimmed by 5 bases and V by 4 bases; bases with no gene match: 14. The CDR3 here is CAWNTPAGEGRDTQYF. In DNA form, the CDR3 reads TGTGCCTGGAATACCCCAGCGGGGGAAGGGAGAGATACGCAGTATTTT.

This clone was seen only a few times. The chain uses TRBV10-1 and TRBJ1-1, with D unclear. Germline values: CDR1 WNHNN, CDR2 SYGVQD (reference sequence). The CDR3 has 9 residues. V was clipped by 7 bases and J by 10 bases, with 7 bases between them. CDR3 region: CASTSRAFF. CDR3 coding DNA: TGCGCCAGCACTTCTCGAGCTTTCTTT.

This chain uses TRBV15 with TRBJ2-5, with 10 positions matching TRBD1. The CDR3 has 16 amino acids. Germline-derived CDR1 and CDR2 are LNHNV and YYDKDF (reference sequence). The J segment lost 6 bases and the V segment lost 3 bases, leaving 10 bases of the junction unmatched. The CDR3 sequence is CATSSPRDRGLQTQYF. The CDR3 DNA is TGTGCCACCAGCAGCCCCCGGGACAGGGGTTTGCAGACCCAGTACTTC.

This clone was seen a single time. This sequence joins TRBV4-1 and TRBJ2-3, with 11 bases matching TRBD2. CDR3 length: 15 amino acids. Unmatched junction bases numbered 4, after V lost 2 bases and J lost 6 bases. Per the germline V gene, CDR1 is MGHRA and CDR2 is YSYEKL. CDR3 sequence: CASSQILAGGDTQYF. CDR3 DNA: TGCGCCAGCAGCCAAATTCTAGCGGGAGGCGATACGCAGTATTTT.

This clone appeared a few times. The chain recombines TRBV28 with TRBJ1-2; D ambiguous. Trimming stripped 7 bases from V and 7 bases from J, with 16 bases between. This CDR3 is 13 amino acids long. Germline CDR1 and CDR2: MDHEN and SYDVKM. As DNA, the CDR3 is TGTGCCAGCACCAATACGCCAGGTCTTGGCTACACCTTC. Amino acid sequence: CASTNTPGLGYTF.

The gene calls are TRBV7-2 and TRBJ2-7; weak D call: TRBD1 (5 bases). V dropped 5 bases and J dropped 0 bases, with 11 bases sitting between them. The CDR3 runs 14 residues. Germline CDR1 reads SGHTA; CDR2 reads FQGNSA. In DNA form, the CDR3 reads TGTGCCAGCAGCCTCCAGGGCAGCTCCTACGAGCAGTACTTC. It encodes CASSLQGSSYEQYF.

This sequence joins TRBV4-3 and TRBJ1-6; 7 nucleotides align to TRBD1. J was trimmed by 6 bases and V by 3 bases; bases with no gene match: 5. Germline loops: CDR1 LGHNA, CDR2 YSLEER. The CDR3 consists of 15 residues. The CDR3 sequence: CASSQSQGVNSPLHF. The CDR3 DNA reads TGCGCCAGCAGCCAGAGTCAGGGGGTTAATTCACCCCTCCACTTT.

J is TRBJ2-7 and V is TRBV28; TRBD1 might be the D (6 bases). Deletions cut 5 bases from V and 3 bases from J, with 8 bases between. CDR1 is MDHEN, CDR2 SYDVKM, per germline. CDR3 length: 12 amino acids. CDR3 DNA sequence: TGTGCCAGCAGTGGACAGTTCTACGAGCAGTACTTC. This gives the protein CASSGQFYEQYF. Full variable domain (rest looked up from reference TRBV28 and TRBJ2-7): DVKVTQSSRYLVKRTGEKVFLECVQDMDHENMFWYRQDPGLGLRLIYFSYDVKMKEKGDIPEGYSVSREKKERFSLILESASTNQTSMYLCASSGQFYEQYFGPGTRLTVT.

The rearrangement links TRBV7-2 to TRBJ1-1; a possible D gene is TRBD1 (6 bases). CDR3 length equals 13 residues. Trimming stripped 5 bases from V and 3 bases from J, with 10 bases between. From germline, CDR1 is SGHTA and CDR2 FQGNSA. As DNA, the CDR3 is TGTGCCAGCAGCACCACAGGGTACACTGAAGCTTTCTTT. Residues: CASSTTGYTEAFF.

V usage is TRBV30 and J usage is TRBJ2-3, with 9 positions matching TRBD1. With 4 bases clipped from V and 4 bases from J, the junction kept 6 bases outside the gene matches. The CDR3 consists of 14 residues. The germline V gene has CDR1 GTSNPN and CDR2 SVGIG (reference sequence). The CDR3 DNA is TGTGCCTGGAACCCGGGACAGGGAGCAGATACGCAGTATTTT. Translated: CAWNPGQGADTQYF.